This is a list of T cell receptor beta chains from one sample in a study of metastatic and nonmetastatic thyroid tumors. TCRdb re-clonotyped the PCR reads via MiXCR. The data show tens of thousands of clones, with around a fifth seen just once and around 18% held by the top ten. Sequenced input: blood. These receptors were obtained from a female donor with papillary thyroid cancer or a benign thyroid nodule (not recorded which). Some clones in this sample may be carry-over from other donors' samples. Each CDR3 is given with its conserved first and last residue. D genes are given only for firm matches. Clone size is stated in some rows and not others, as once, few, many or a class when expanded.

abundance | j_gene | d_gene | v_gene | CDR3aa | CDR3nt
. | TRBJ2-2 | . | TRBV2 | CASSESSNTGELFF | TGTGCCAGCAGTGAGTCCTCGAACACCGGGGAGCTGTTTTTT
few | TRBJ2-7 | . | TRBV6-1 | CASNLYPVSEQYF | TGTGCCAGCAACCTGTACCCGGTGAGCGAGCAGTACTTC
. | TRBJ2-1 | . | TRBV20-1 | CSVVREPKGLAPAMEQFF | TGCAGTGTAGTTCGGGAGCCGAAGGGGCTAGCGCCCGCTATGGAGCAGTTCTTC
many | TRBJ2-2 | . | TRBV4-2 | CASSQEGQGELFF | TGTGCCAGCAGCCAAGAGGGTCAAGGGGAGCTGTTTTTT
. | TRBJ1-2 | . | TRBV6-1 | CASSQGTWANYGYTF | TGTGCCAGCAGTCAGGGGACATGGGCTAACTATGGCTACACCTTC
many | TRBJ1-4 | . | TRBV11-2 | CASSPGPQRELFF | TGTGCCAGCAGCCCCGGACCACAGCGGGAACTGTTTTTT
many | TRBJ1-1 | TRBD1 | TRBV12-3/TRBV12-4 | CATSDRVTEAFF | TGTGCCACCTCGGACAGGGTGACTGAAGCTTTCTTT
. | TRBJ1-5 | TRBD1 | TRBV28 | CASTSPTGNSQPQHF | TGTGCCAGCACCTCCCCGACAGGGAACAGTCAGCCCCAGCATTTT
. | TRBJ2-7 | . | TRBV12-3/TRBV12-4 | CASSLMVGPGNEQYF | TGTGCCAGCAGTTTGATGGTCGGGCCTGGGAACGAGCAGTACTTC
. | TRBJ2-4 | TRBD2 | TRBV10-3 | CAISESLAGKNIQYF | TGTGCCATCAGTGAGTCCCTAGCGGGGAAAAACATTCAGTACTTC
many | TRBJ1-6 | . | TRBV24-1 | CATSDLRQGRSPLHF | TGTGCCACCAGTGATTTAAGGCAGGGACGATCACCCCTCCACTTT
many | TRBJ2-4 | . | TRBV15 | CATSRSSGVGKNIQYF | TGTGCCACCAGCAGATCCTCGGGCGTGGGTAAAAACATTCAGTACTTC
many | TRBJ2-3 | . | TRBV6-6 | CASSYVETDTQYF | TGTGCCAGCAGTTACGTGGAGACAGATACGCAGTATTTT